This T cell receptor beta chain emerged from a study of glioma-infiltrating T cells after dendritic cell vaccination. Time point specified: after dendritic cell vaccination, including at tumor progression/relapse. Patients had residual fresh-frozen tumor tissue and more than two years of survival data. A single count supports this clone. Germline assignment: CDR1 MNHEY and CDR2 SVGAGI. CDR3 size: 11 residues. Deletions cut 6 bases from V and 2 bases from J, with 5 bases between. TCRB CDR3 was amplified from 2 ug genomic DNA or less. The primer mix had 60 V beta and 13 J beta primers. Sequencing used immunoSEQ multiplex PCR; TCRdb keeps in-frame clones, though not all of them. The sample yields almost 90,000 clones, over 80% seen once.

The genes are TRBV6-5 and TRBJ2-7; D uncertain. The clonotype originates from a human donor with glioblastoma. Source: blood, taken after dendritic cell vaccination. Here the CDR3 reads CASSQAYEQYF. The DNA of the CDR3 is TGTGCCAGCAGCCAGGCCTACGAGCAGTACTTC.